This T cell receptor (beta chain) was sequenced during a study of T cell responses to AZD1222 COVID-19 vaccine. Study outcomes and limitations: Two doses of AZD1222 preceded a rise in Spike-specific TCR breadth and depth.

Here immunoSEQ multiplex PCR was the method, and the copy in TCRdb shows in-frame clones only, minus some. The data contain about 72,000 clones, about nine tenths of them singletons. V lost 4 bases, J lost 2 bases, and 19 bases lay in between. This CDR3 is 16 amino acids long. The germline V gene has CDR1 SGHNT and CDR2 YYREEE (reference sequence). For this clone: Its specificity is unknown.

The chain carries TRBV5-4 and TRBJ2-7; maybe TRBD2 (6 bases). The sequence was obtained from an adult in good health. The sequencing used peripheral blood, collected on day 0 of AZD1222 vaccination. CDR3 in amino acids: CASSRRAGGIAYEQYF. The CDR3 nucleotides read TGTGCCAGCAGCCGTAGGGCAGGCGGGATCGCCTACGAGCAGTACTTC. Full variable domain (remainder filled in from reference TRBV5-4 and TRBJ2-7): ETGVTQSPTHLIKTRGQQVTLRCSSQSGHNTVSWYQQALGQGPQFIFQYYREEENGRGNFPPRFSGLQFPNYSSELNVNALELDDSALYLCASSRRAGGIAYEQYFGPGTRLTVT.